This T cell receptor (beta chain) is from a study of shared clonotypes between healthy human individuals (TCRdb year 2020). For the study in its entirety: The cohort included three men and a couple of women between 18 and 49 years of age. Per donor, three plates each were used for CD4 naive and CD4 memory, two for CD8 naive, and one for CD8 memory. To estimate repertoire size and how much clonotype sharing occurs between individuals, the study deeply sequenced the blood TCR repertoires of about 5 healthy adults. To increase sequencing depth and limit assay-specific biases, different laboratories used diverse techniques to prepare libraries and sequence TCR repertoires. Between about 0.8 and 9 billion PBMCs per donor were obtained by leukapheresis.

What the work shows at the level of the full study, not this receptor alone: Compared with non-shared clonotypes, clonotypes shared by all four sorted-subset donors had higher generation probabilities. When several donors were compared, the shared fraction of clonotypes was around 5.1% for naive CD4, about 4% for naive CD8, 2% to 2.5% for memory CD4, and 0.35% to 0.5% for memory CD8. Rarefaction of sorted-subset datasets indicated incomplete sequencing despite the large sequencing depth. Based on pairwise subsampling, the degree of clonotype sharing among donors was expected to be affected by sequencing depth. Larger estimated clonotype richness was generally found for naive subsets than for memory subsets. The genetic and exposure-history diversity represented was limited by the small number of donors. Sampling was limited to blood, and TCR repertoires in tissue likely differ from TCR repertoires in blood.

TCR CDR3 regions were amplified from genomic DNA by multiplex PCR using the deep immunoSEQ assay. For each cell subset, the extracted genomic DNA was distributed evenly across all wells of several immunoSEQ 96-well plates, and each plate served as one replicate. For sorted subsets, around 200 ng genomic DNA, equal to about 30,000 T cell genomes, was loaded into each replicate PCR. Purified libraries were measured with a Qubit 3.0 fluorometer, size-checked on a Bioanalyzer 2100, and measured again with the KAPA Library Quantification kit. Every immunoSEQ 96-well plate was sequenced on a separate single-read 150-cycle Illumina NextSeq 550 flow cell. Turning to the authors' computational methods: Because the immunoSEQ output held only junctional sequences and lacked quality scores, the filtering could not match the filtering applied to full-length reads. To assign V/J genes and CDR3, sequences were annotated using PyIR, a Python wrapper for IgBLAST v1.9, with IMGT germline references. Reads were filtered out if the reads had weak V/J assignments (E-value above 1e-6), no CDR3, stop codons, out-of-frame junctions, or ambiguous translated residues. V3J clonotypes were defined as sequences sharing an identical inferred V gene, J gene, and CDR3 amino acid sequence. To compute the percentage overlap between repertoires, the number of shared unique clonotypes was divided by the size of the smaller repertoire. Richness of each repertoire was evaluated using RTK rarefaction, the Chao1 estimator, and Recon v2.1 estimates of unobserved clonotypes. Generation probabilities for all TCRbeta clonotypes obtained by the gDNA method from four donors were computed using OLGA. TCRdb re-hosts the immuneACCESS table, in-frame sequences only. Its copies lack some clones; in the studies checked, an unresolved V gene accounts for under half of them, and the cause for the rest is not known. Clone size and the V and J calls come from that table; the DNA yielded D and trimming. The sample table contains approximately 980,000 clones; only one count was recorded for approximately 76% of them. The biggest ten clones account for about 1.5% of the sample.

From the cysteine through the phenylalanine, the CDR3 covers 15 amino acids. Of all the DNA, just the CDR3 is kept, 45 bases in frame from base 1. In the germline V gene, CDR1 corresponds to SNHLY and CDR2 to FYNNEI. Ends trimmed: V by 7 bases, J by 0 bases; bases unmatched to a gene: 8. Healthy HIV-negative adults with no recently reported acute infections or vaccinations were included as donors. Every donor was a Caucasian adult residing in Nashville, Tennessee, USA. CD4+ T cells were enriched through magnetic negative selection, after which naive cells were positively selected on CD45RA and the remaining negative fraction served as the memory subset. After blood collection by leukapheresis, PBMCs were isolated using Ficoll-Histopaque density gradient centrifugation and then cryopreserved in the vapor phase of liquid nitrogen. Analytical flow cytometry was used to check the purity and quantity of every magnetically sorted T cell population. Each sorted fraction had its genomic DNA isolated and then quantified by UV absorbance on a Nanodrop 2000c.

On this clone: Its antigen remains unidentified. One base away there is no much larger clone; base qualities are not given.

The sequencing input was memory CD4+ T cells sorted from blood. Sample cell subset or site, as interpreted from the label and publication: CD45RA-negative fraction. This TCR came from a man aged 18 to 29 in good health. The chain couples TRBV2 to TRBJ2-7, and TRBD1 aligns with 8 junction nucleotides. The DNA sequence is TGTGCCAGCACTAATCCGGGACAGGCCTCCTACGAGCAGTACTTC. Its product reads: CASTNPGQASYEQYF.